Sequencing of this T cell receptor beta chain was carried out in a study of cytotoxic CD8 clonotypes in ibrutinib-treated CLL. The CDR3 is 15 residues long. Germline-derived CDR1 and CDR2 are SGHAT and FQNNGV. The V gene end was trimmed by 4 bases and the J gene end by 5 bases; junction bases not matched to a gene: 8. Libraries were prepared by immunoSEQ multiplex PCR; TCRdb keeps only in-frame clonotypes and omits some of them. This table has roughly 170,000 clones, 84% appearing once. The genes are TRBV11-2 and TRBJ1-3, with 7 bases aligning to TRBD1. Sequencing was performed on PBMCs, taken after 24 months of ibrutinib treatment. The clonotype comes from a human donor with chronic lymphocytic leukemia. CDR3 protein: CASSSRTGERNTIYF. CDR3 bases: TGTGCCAGCAGCTCTAGAACAGGGGAACGAAACACCATATATTTT. The full variable domain, completed using reference TRBV11-2 and TRBJ1-3, is EAGVAQSPRYKIIEKRQSVAFWCNPISGHATLYWYQQILGQGPKLLIQFQNNGVVDDSQLPKDRFSAERLKGVDSTLKIQPAKLEDSAVYLCASSSRTGERNTIYFGEGSWLTVV.